The 10 T cell receptor beta chains reported below all come from one sample, sequenced in a study of T cell responses to AZD1222 COVID-19 vaccine. Only in-frame clones appear in the TCRdb table, and some are missing; sequencing was by immunoSEQ multiplex PCR. Altogether about 130,000 clones are present, 89% being singletons, with the ten largest covering 8% to 10%. The material was peripheral blood, obtained 28 days after the second AZD1222 dose. Source of these receptors: an adult who received the AZD1222 COVID-19 vaccine.

This clone was detected once. This chain uses TRBV7-2 with TRBJ2-1, with D perhaps TRBD1 (5 bases). The germline V gene encodes CDR1 SGHTA and CDR2 FQGNSA. V lost 5 bases to trimming and J lost 0 bases, with 11 bases between them. The CDR3 runs to 15 residues. The CDR3 bases are TGTGCCAGCAGCCCCCAGGGTAGCTCCTACAATGAGCAGTTCTTC. Its translation: CASSPQGSSYNEQFF.

The V call is TRBV4-3, the J call TRBJ1-5, with D perhaps TRBD1 (6 bases). There are 15 residues in the CDR3. Germline CDR1 is LGHNA and CDR2 is YSLEER. V lost 8 bases and J 3 bases, leaving 17 bases between the germline ends. The CDR3 reads CASRSSLGANQPQHF. CDR3 nucleotide sequence: TGCGCCAGCCGCAGCTCCCTGGGGGCCAATCAGCCCCAGCATTTT.

This clone has just one count. The V and J genes are TRBV5-1 and TRBJ2-7, with unresolved D. The length of the CDR3 is 15 residues. Looked up from germline, CDR1 is SGHRS and CDR2 is YFSETQ. V was trimmed by 0 bases and J by 0 bases, leaving 10 bases between them. CDR3 region: CASSLGSASSYEQYF. CDR3 DNA sequence: TGCGCCAGCAGCTTGGGCAGCGCCAGCTCCTACGAGCAGTACTTC.

This clone is labeled as medium-sized (0.01 to 0.1%). V usage is TRBV6-5 and J usage is TRBJ1-5; maybe TRBD1 (6 bases). Germline-derived CDR1 and CDR2 are MNHEY and SVGAGI. CDR3 length equals 13 residues. Trimming stripped 8 bases from V and 7 bases from J, with 15 bases between. The CDR3 coding sequence is TGTGCCAGCGCCCGGCCGGGGACACAGCCCCAGCATTTT. Its protein product is CASARPGTQPQHF.

The chain is built from TRBV2 and TRBJ1-2; weak D call: TRBD1 (6 bases). Germline CDR1 and CDR2: SNHLY and FYNNEI. The CDR3 has 15 residues. Trimming stripped 6 bases from V and 2 bases from J, with 16 bases between. The CDR3 region has the DNA TGTGCCAGCAGGCCCAGACAGGAAGGGAACTATGGCTACACCTTC. Its protein is CASRPRQEGNYGYTF.

The chain joins TRBV18 to TRBJ2-3; 15 positions agree with TRBD2. V trimming: 3 bases; J trimming: 0 bases; junction bases outside the gene matches: 10. This CDR3 is 20 amino acids long. Per germline, CDR1 KGHSH and CDR2 LQKENI. CDR3 sequence: CASSPNAGLAGGPSTDTQYF. CDR3 DNA: TGTGCCAGCTCACCCAACGCCGGACTAGCGGGAGGGCCTAGCACAGATACGCAGTATTTT.

This clone was counted a few times. The rearrangement links TRBV7-6 to TRBJ2-7, with 8 bases that match TRBD2. After removal of 0 bases from V and 6 bases from J, the junction contained 4 bases not matched to a gene. This CDR3 contains 14 residues. Germline V CDR1 and CDR2: SGHVS, FNYEAQ. The CDR3 region has the DNA TGTGCCAGCAGCTTAGCGGGGACTAGTCGCGAGCAGTACTTC. Translation: CASSLAGTSREQYF.

V is TRBV6-5 and J is TRBJ2-7; tentatively, D is TRBD2 (6 bases). The CDR3 runs 14 residues. V lost 7 bases, J lost 2 bases, and 15 bases lay in between. The germline V gene has CDR1 MNHEY and CDR2 SVGAGI. CDR3 in DNA: TGTGCCAGCAAGGAGGGCCAAGGGCCCTACGAGCAGTACTTC. Protein product: CASKEGQGPYEQYF.

This chain joins TRBV4-2 and TRBJ2-1; D is uncertain. Germline V gene data show CDR1 as LGHNA and CDR2 as YNFKEQ. Between the trimmed V and J ends, which lost 1 base and 3 bases, there was a span of 16 bases. CDR3 length: 17 amino acids. Here the CDR3 reads CASSQGQTIGIYNEQFF. The CDR3 DNA reads TGTGCCAGCAGCCAAGGACAAACAATAGGGATCTACAATGAGCAGTTCTTC.

CDR3 nucleotide sequence: TGTGCCAGCAGCTTAGTGAGGGGGCGCATCCGGAACACTGAAGCTTTCTTT. It codes for CASSLVRGRIRNTEAFF. This chain links TRBV7-2 with TRBJ1-1, with 7 nucleotides matching TRBD1. This CDR3 spans 17 amino acids. V lost 1 base and J lost 1; bases outside the gene matches: 9. Germline values: CDR1 SGHTA, CDR2 FQGNSA.